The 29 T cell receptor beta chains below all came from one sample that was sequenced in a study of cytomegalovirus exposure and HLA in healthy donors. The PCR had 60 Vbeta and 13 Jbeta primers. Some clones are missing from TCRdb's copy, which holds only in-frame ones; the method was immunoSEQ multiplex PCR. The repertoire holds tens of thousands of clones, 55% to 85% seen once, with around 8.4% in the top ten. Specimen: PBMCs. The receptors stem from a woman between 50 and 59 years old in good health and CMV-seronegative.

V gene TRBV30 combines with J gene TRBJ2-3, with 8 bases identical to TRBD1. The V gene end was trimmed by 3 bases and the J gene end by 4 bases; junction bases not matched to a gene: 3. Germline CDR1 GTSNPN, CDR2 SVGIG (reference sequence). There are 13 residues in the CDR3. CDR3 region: CAWSLQGADTQYF. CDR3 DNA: TGTGCCTGGAGCCTACAGGGGGCAGATACGCAGTATTTT.

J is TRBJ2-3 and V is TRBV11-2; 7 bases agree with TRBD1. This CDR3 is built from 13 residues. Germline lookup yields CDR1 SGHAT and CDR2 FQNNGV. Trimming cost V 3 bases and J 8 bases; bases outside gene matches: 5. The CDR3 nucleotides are TGTGCCAGCAGCTTTAAGGGGGCAGTTACGCAGTATTTT. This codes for CASSFKGAVTQYF.

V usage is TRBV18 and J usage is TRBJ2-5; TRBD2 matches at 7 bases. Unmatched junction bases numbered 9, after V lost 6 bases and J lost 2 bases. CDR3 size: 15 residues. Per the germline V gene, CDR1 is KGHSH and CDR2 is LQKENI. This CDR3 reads CASSPPGLTQETQYF. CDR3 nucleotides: TGTGCCAGCTCGCCCCCGGGACTAACACAAGAGACCCAGTACTTC.

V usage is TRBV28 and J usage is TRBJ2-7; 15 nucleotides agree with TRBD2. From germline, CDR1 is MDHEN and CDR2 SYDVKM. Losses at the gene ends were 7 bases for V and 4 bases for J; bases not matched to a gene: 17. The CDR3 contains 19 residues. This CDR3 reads CASNTFRTSGGAREYEQYF. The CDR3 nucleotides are TGTGCCAGCAACACTTTTAGGACTAGCGGGGGGGCGCGGGAGTACGAGCAGTACTTC.

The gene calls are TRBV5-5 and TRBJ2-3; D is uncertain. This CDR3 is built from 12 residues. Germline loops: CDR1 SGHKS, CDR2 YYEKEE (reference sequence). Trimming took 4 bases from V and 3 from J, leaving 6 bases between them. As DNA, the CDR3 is TGTGCCAGCAGCATCGTAACAGATACGCAGTATTTT. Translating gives CASSIVTDTQYF.

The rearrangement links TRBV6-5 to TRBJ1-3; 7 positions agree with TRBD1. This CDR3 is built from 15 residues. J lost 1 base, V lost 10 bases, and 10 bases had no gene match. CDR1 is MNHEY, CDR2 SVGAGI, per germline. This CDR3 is CATHLEGASGNTIYF. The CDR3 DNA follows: TGTGCCACCCACCTGGAGGGGGCTTCTGGAAACACCATATATTTT.

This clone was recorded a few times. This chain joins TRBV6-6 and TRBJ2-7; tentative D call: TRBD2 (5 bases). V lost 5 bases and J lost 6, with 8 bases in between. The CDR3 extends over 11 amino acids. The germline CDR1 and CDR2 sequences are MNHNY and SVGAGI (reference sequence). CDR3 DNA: TGTGCCAGCAGTCCGGGGAGCGAGCAGTACTTC. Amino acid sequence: CASSPGSEQYF.

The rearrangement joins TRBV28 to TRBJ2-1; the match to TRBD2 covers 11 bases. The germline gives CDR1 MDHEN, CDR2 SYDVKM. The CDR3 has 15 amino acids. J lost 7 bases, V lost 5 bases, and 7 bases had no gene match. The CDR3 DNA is TGTGCCAGCAGTCGAACTAGCGGGGGAAGGAATGAGCAGTTCTTC. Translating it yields CASSRTSGGRNEQFF.

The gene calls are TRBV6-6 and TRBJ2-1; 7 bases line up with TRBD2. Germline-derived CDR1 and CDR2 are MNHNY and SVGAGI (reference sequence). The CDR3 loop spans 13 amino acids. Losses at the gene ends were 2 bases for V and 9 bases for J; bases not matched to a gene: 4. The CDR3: CASSYLGGSEQFF. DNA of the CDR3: TGTGCCAGCAGTTACCTGGGAGGGAGTGAGCAGTTCTTC.

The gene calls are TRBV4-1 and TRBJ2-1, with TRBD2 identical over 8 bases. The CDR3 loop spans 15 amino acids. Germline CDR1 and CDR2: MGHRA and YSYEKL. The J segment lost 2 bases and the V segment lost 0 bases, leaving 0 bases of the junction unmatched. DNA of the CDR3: TGCGCCAGCAGCCAAGAGGGACTAGCCTACAATGAGCAGTTCTTC. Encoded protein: CASSQEGLAYNEQFF.

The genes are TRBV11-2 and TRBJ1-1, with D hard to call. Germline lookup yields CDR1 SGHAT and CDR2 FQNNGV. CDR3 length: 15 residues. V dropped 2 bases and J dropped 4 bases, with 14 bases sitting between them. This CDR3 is CASSLRGNGVTEAFF. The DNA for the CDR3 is TGTGCCAGCAGCTTACGAGGGAACGGAGTCACTGAAGCTTTCTTT.

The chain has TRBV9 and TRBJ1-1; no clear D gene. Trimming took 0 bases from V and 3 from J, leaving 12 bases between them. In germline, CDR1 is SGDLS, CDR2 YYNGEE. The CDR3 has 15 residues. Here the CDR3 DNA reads TGTGCCAGCAGCGTAGGAAGCGGTACGGACACTGAAGCTTTCTTT. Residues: CASSVGSGTDTEAFF.

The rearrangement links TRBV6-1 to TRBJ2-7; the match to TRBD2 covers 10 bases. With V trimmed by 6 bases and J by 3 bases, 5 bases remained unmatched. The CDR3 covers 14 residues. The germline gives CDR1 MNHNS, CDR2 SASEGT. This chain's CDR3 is CASSPSGSIYEQYF. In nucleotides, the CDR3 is TGTGCCAGCAGCCCTAGCGGGAGTATCTACGAGCAGTACTTC.

The CDR3 here is CASSDQRQGRGSGYTF. Written as DNA, the CDR3 is TGTGCCAGCAGCGACCAACGACAGGGTAGGGGAAGTGGCTACACCTTC. The rearrangement links TRBV9 to TRBJ1-2, with TRBD1 matching 7 bases. CDR1 SGDLS and CDR2 YYNGEE come from the germline V gene. The CDR3 spans 16 residues. After removal of 3 bases from V and 7 bases from J, the junction contained 15 bases not matched to a gene.

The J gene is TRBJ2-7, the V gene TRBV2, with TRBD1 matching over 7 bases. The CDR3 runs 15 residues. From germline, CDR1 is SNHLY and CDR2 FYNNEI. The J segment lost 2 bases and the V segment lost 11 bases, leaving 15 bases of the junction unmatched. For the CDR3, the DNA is TGTGCCTTAGGGGGCGCAACATTAGGGCCCTACGAGCAGTACTTC. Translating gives CALGGATLGPYEQYF.

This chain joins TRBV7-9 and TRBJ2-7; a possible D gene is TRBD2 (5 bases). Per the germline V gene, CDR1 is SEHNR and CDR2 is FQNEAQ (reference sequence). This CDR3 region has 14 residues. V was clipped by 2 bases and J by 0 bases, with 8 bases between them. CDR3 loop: CASSLTRGSYEQYF. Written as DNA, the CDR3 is TGTGCCAGCAGCTTAACCCGGGGCTCCTACGAGCAGTACTTC.

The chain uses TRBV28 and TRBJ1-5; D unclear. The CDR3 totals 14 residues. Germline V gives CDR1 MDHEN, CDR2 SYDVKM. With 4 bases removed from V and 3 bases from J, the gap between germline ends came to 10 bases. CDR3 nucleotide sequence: TGTGCCAGCAGTTCTCACAGCTCCAATCAGCCCCAGCATTTT. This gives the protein CASSSHSSNQPQHF.

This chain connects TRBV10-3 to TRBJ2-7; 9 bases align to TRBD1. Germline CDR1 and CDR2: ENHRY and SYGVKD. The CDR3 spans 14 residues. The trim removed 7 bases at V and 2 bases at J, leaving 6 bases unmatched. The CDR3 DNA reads TGTGCCATCACCTCGGACAGGGGCCCCTACGAGCAGTACTTC. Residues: CAITSDRGPYEQYF.

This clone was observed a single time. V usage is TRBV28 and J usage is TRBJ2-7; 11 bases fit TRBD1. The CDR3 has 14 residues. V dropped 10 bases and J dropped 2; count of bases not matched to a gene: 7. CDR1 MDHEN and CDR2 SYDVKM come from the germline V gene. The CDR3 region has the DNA TGTGCCACAGGGGGGGACAGGGGGACCTACGAGCAGTACTTC. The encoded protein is CATGGDRGTYEQYF. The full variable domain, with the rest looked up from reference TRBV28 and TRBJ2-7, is DVKVTQSSRYLVKRTGEKVFLECVQDMDHENMFWYRQDPGLGLRLIYFSYDVKMKEKGDIPEGYSVSREKKERFSLILESASTNQTSMYLCATGGDRGTYEQYFGPGTRLTVT.

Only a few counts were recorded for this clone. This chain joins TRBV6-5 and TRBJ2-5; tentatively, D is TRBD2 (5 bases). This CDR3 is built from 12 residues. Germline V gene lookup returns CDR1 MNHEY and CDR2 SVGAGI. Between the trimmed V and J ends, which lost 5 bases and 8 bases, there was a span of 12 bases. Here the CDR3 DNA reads TGTGCCAGCAGTGGAGCGGTCGGCACCCAGTACTTC. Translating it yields CASSGAVGTQYF.

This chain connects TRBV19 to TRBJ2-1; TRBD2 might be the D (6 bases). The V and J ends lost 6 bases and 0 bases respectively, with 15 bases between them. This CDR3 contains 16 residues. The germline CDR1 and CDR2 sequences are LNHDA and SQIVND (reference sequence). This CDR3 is CASSLPVAASYNEQFF. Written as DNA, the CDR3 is TGTGCCAGTAGCCTCCCGGTAGCGGCCTCCTACAATGAGCAGTTCTTC.

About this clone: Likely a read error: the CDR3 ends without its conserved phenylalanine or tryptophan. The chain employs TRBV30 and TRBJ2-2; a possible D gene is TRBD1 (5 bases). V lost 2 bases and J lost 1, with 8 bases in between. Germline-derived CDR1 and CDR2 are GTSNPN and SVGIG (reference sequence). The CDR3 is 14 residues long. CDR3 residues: CAWSPGQNTGELFV. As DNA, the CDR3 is TGTGCCTGGAGTCCCGGACAGAACACCGGGGAGCTGTTTGTT.

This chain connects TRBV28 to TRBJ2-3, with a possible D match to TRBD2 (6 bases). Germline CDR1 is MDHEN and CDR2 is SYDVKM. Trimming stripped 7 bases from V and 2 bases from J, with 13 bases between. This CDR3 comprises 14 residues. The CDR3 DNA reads TGTGCCAGCACCAGGGCGGGATCCACAGATACGCAGTATTTT. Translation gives CASTRAGSTDTQYF. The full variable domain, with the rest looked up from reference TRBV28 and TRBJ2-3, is DVKVTQSSRYLVKRTGEKVFLECVQDMDHENMFWYRQDPGLGLRLIYFSYDVKMKEKGDIPEGYSVSREKKERFSLILESASTNQTSMYLCASTRAGSTDTQYFGPGTRLTVL.

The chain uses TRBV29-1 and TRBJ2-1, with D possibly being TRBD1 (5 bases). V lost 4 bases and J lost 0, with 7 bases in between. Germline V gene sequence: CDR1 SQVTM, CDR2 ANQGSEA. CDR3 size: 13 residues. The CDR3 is CSVGQSSYNEQFF. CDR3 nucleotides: TGCAGCGTTGGACAGAGCTCCTACAATGAGCAGTTCTTC.

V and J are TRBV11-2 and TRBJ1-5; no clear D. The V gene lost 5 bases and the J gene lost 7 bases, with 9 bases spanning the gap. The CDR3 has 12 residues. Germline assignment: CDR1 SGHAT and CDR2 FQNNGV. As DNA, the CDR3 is TGTGCCAGCAGCCGCGGTGACCAGCCCCAGCATTTT. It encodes CASSRGDQPQHF.

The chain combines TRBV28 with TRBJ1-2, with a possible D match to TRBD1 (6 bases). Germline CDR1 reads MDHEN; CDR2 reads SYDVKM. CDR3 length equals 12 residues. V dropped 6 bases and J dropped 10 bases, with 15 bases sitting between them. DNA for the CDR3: TGTGCCAGCAGCCAACGGGACACATACTACACCTTC. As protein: CASSQRDTYYTF.

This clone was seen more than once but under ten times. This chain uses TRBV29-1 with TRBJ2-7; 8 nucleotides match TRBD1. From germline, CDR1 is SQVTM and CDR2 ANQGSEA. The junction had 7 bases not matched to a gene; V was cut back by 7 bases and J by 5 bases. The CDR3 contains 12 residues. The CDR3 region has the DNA TGCAGCGCCAAGGACAGGGTCCACGAGCAGTACTTC. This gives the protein CSAKDRVHEQYF.

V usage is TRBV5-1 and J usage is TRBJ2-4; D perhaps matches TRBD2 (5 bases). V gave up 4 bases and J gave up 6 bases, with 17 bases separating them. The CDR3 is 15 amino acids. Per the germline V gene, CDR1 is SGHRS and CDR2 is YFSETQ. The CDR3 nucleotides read TGCGCCAGCAGCCCTAACCCGGGGTCTGGAAACATTCAGTACTTC. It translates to CASSPNPGSGNIQYF.

For the CDR3, the DNA is TGCGCCAGCAGCTTAAGTGTTGGGAGGGGAGAGCAGTTCTTC. Amino acid sequence: CASSLSVGRGEQFF. This chain joins TRBV5-1 and TRBJ2-1, with 7 bases lining up with TRBD2. The CDR3 contains 14 residues. The germline CDR1 and CDR2 sequences are SGHRS and YFSETQ. V trimming: 2 bases; J trimming: 10 bases; junction bases outside the gene matches: 9.